The source of this TCR beta chain is a study of blood T cells in healthy people across ages. Study findings and constraints: Whereas aged donors had fewer naive CD4+ cells, long-lived donors had more of them and higher diversity.

Note on this clonotype: Its antigen is as yet unknown. Sequence at one end of the junction differs from germline and may be a read error.

A J-beta primer mix and a sample-barcoded 5' primer were used in a second PCR of about 6 to 12 cycles. TCRdb re-called the 5' RACE reads with MiXCR, one entry per CDR3 protein. The data hold 600,000 to 1,000,000 distinct CDR3 sequences, with about 25% observed a single time. This CDR3 is 15 amino acids long. Germline CDR1 and CDR2: DFQATT and SNEGSKA (reference sequence). The same data also went into a second study, on T cells of mothers and their children.

The chain employs TRBV20-1 and TRBJ2-5, with D possibly called TRBD1 or TRBD2 (5 bases each). The last part of the DNA fits TRBJ2-7 better; the J call may be wrong. Material: blood. The TCR was taken from a boy younger than 18 in good health. This CDR3 is CGARDGAEGLYEQYF. The CDR3 nucleotides are TGCGGTGCTAGAGATGGGGCAGAGGGCCTATACGAGCAGTACTTC.